The 15 T cell receptor beta chains below all came from one sample that was sequenced in a study of blood T cell repertoires in COVID-19. Libraries were prepared by immunoSEQ multiplex PCR; TCRdb keeps only in-frame clonotypes and omits some of them. The sample lists approximately 130,000 clones, about 84% occurring once. The sequenced sample was peripheral blood. The receptors derive from a man between 60 and 70 years old with acute or convalescent COVID-19.

The chain couples TRBV27 to TRBJ2-1; possibly TRBD2 for D (6 bases). CDR1 is MNHEY and CDR2 is SMNVEV in the germline V gene (reference sequence). The CDR3 has 15 residues. V dropped 2 bases and J dropped 2 bases, with 10 bases sitting between them. DNA for the CDR3: TGTGCCAGCAGTTTAGGGACTCCTACCTACAATGAGCAGTTCTTC. Its translation is CASSLGTPTYNEQFF.

About this clone itself: The junction and the germline gene differ at one end; a read error may be behind it. The gene calls are TRBV7-2 and TRBJ2-5; possibly TRBD2 for D (6 bases). The germline V gene has CDR1 SGHTA and CDR2 FQGNSA. CDR3 length: 11 amino acids. The CDR3 spells CASSQGLQSHF. The CDR3 DNA reads as TGTGCCAGCAGCCAGGGACTCCAGTCTCACTTC.

The chain couples TRBV10-1 to TRBJ1-5; 8 positions match TRBD1. CDR3 length: 13 residues. Germline loops: CDR1 WNHNN, CDR2 SYGVQD (reference sequence). With V trimmed by 6 bases and J by 7 bases, 5 bases remained unmatched. The CDR3 DNA follows: TGCGCCAGCAGCCCAGGGGGCCGGCAGCCCCAGCATTTT. This encodes CASSPGGRQPQHF.

This chain uses TRBV2 with TRBJ2-1, with 10 bases matching TRBD2. V gave up 7 bases and J gave up 9 bases; unmatched junction bases: 9. CDR1 is SNHLY and CDR2 is FYNNEI in the germline V gene. There are 14 residues in the CDR3. The chain's CDR3 is CASISGRAAGEQFF. The CDR3 coding sequence is TGTGCCAGCATAAGCGGGAGGGCCGCCGGTGAGCAGTTCTTC.

The V and J genes are TRBV21-1 and TRBJ2-7; TRBD1 is the table's D call, not checked against the DNA. TRBV21-1 is reported as a pseudogene. The CDR3 is made up of 16 amino acids. CDR3 amino acids: CASSKDLWDRVGEQYF. The CDR3 DNA sequence: TGTGCCAGCAGCAAAGACCTCTGGGACAGGGTTGGCGAGCAGTACTTC.

The chain has TRBV30 and TRBJ2-2; 9 bases line up with TRBD2. CDR3 length: 15 residues. Trimming removed 1 base from V and 4 bases from J; junction bases left unmatched: 4. The germline V gene has CDR1 GTSNPN and CDR2 SVGIG (reference sequence). Here the CDR3 reads CAWSGLAGFTGELFF. Here the CDR3 DNA reads TGTGCCTGGAGTGGGCTAGCGGGATTCACCGGGGAGCTGTTTTTT.

The V gene is TRBV18, the J gene TRBJ1-5, with 7 bases that match TRBD1. CDR1 KGHSH and CDR2 LQKENI come from the germline V gene. V lost 6 bases and J lost 5; bases outside the gene matches: 13. This CDR3 has 16 residues. The CDR3 nucleotides are TGTGCCAGCTCTCGCCGAACCGGGACAGAGGATCAGCCCCAGCATTTT. It is translated as CASSRRTGTEDQPQHF.

This chain uses TRBV6-4 with TRBJ2-6; no clear D. This CDR3 is built from 15 residues. Trimming shortened V by 2 bases and J by 1 base, and 6 bases separated the two germline ends. Germline loops: CDR1 MRHNA, CDR2 SNTAGT. CDR3 sequence: CASSDSTSGANVLTF. CDR3 bases: TGTGCCAGCAGTGACAGCACTTCTGGGGCCAACGTCCTGACTTTC.

This chain uses TRBV5-1 with TRBJ1-5; 8 bases are shared with TRBD1. The CDR3 extends over 16 amino acids. V lost 2 bases and J lost 2; bases outside the gene matches: 6. Germline CDR1 and CDR2: SGHRS and YFSETQ. The CDR3 DNA reads as TGCGCCAGCAGCTTAGGGACAGGTTTTGGCAATCAGCCCCAGCATTTT. The encoded protein is CASSLGTGFGNQPQHF.

The V gene is TRBV5-1, the J gene TRBJ2-2; D is perhaps TRBD2 (5 bases). The germline V gene encodes CDR1 SGHRS and CDR2 YFSETQ. Between the trimmed V and J ends, which lost 0 bases and 5 bases, there was a span of 11 bases. The CDR3 is 15 amino acids. The CDR3 is CASSLGGSGTGELFF. Here the CDR3 DNA reads TGCGCCAGCAGCTTGGGAGGGTCGGGGACCGGGGAGCTGTTTTTT. Variable domain in full (rest from reference TRBV5-1 and TRBJ2-2): KAGVTQTPRYLIKTRGQQVTLSCSPISGHRSVSWYQQTPGQGLQFLFEYFSETQRNKGNFPGRFSGRQFSNSRSEMNVSTLELGDSALYLCASSLGGSGTGELFFGEGSRLTVL.

V is TRBV6-5 and J is TRBJ1-5; D is unclear. The germline CDR1 and CDR2 sequences are MNHEY and SVGAGI. The CDR3 loop spans 14 amino acids. Trimming left V 5 bases short and J 0 bases short, with 8 bases between. The CDR3 bases are TGTGCCAGCAGTAAGGAGCTTAGCAATCAGCCCCAGCATTTT. Translated: CASSKELSNQPQHF.

The rearrangement joins TRBV30 to TRBJ2-1, with D unclear. This CDR3 spans 12 amino acids. The germline V gene encodes CDR1 GTSNPN and CDR2 SVGIG (reference sequence). The germline V and J ends were trimmed by 2 bases and 6 bases, with 8 bases remaining between them. The CDR3 here is CAWSRQANEQFF. CDR3 DNA: TGTGCCTGGAGTCGGCAGGCCAATGAGCAGTTCTTC.

The chain links TRBV11-2 to TRBJ2-1; D is perhaps TRBD2 (5 bases). Germline values: CDR1 SGHAT, CDR2 FQNNGV. Trimming removed 1 base from V and 11 bases from J, with 6 bases in between. This CDR3 region has 11 residues. In DNA form, the CDR3 reads TGTGCCAGCAGCTTAGGAGGGCAGCAGTTCTTC. Encoded protein: CASSLGGQQFF.

This clone was seen a few times. The V and J genes are TRBV4-3 and TRBJ2-6; tentative D call: TRBD1 (5 bases). This CDR3 has 18 amino acids. Trimming removed 0 bases from V and 2 bases from J, with 14 bases in between. Germline V CDR1 and CDR2: LGHNA, YSLEER. The CDR3 nucleotides read TGCGCCAGCAGCCAAGAGTTACCCCTCAGGGCTGGGGCCAACGTCCTGACTTTC. Its translation is CASSQELPLRAGANVLTF.

The J gene is TRBJ2-7, the V gene TRBV4-2; no clear D gene. Trimming took 0 bases from V and 7 from J, leaving 7 bases between them. The CDR3 extends over 12 amino acids. Per germline, CDR1 LGHNA and CDR2 YNFKEQ. CDR3 coding DNA: TGTGCCAGCAGCCAAGACGGAGCGGAGCAGTACTTC. It translates to CASSQDGAEQYF.